Each of the 7 T cell receptor beta chains below was sequenced from the same sample in a study of T cell responses to AZD1222 COVID-19 vaccine. Clones were read by immunoSEQ multiplex PCR, and TCRdb kept only the in-frame ones, dropping some. The sample gives roughly 110,000 clones, about nine tenths of which show up once; around 4.5% is in the top ten. Sequencing was performed on peripheral blood, taken on day 0 of AZD1222 vaccination. The receptor set was obtained from an adult in good health.

The table lists this clone with a few counts. The V and J genes are TRBV29-1 and TRBJ2-5; TRBD1 matches 8 bases. Trimming took 3 bases from V and 3 from J; bases not matched to a gene: 3. This CDR3 is built from 13 residues. In germline, CDR1 is SQVTM, CDR2 ANQGSEA. The CDR3 nucleotides are TGCAGCGTTGAGTTACAGGGGGAAGAGACCCAGTACTTC. Amino acid sequence: CSVELQGEETQYF.

The rearrangement links TRBV24-1 to TRBJ2-3, with D perhaps given as TRBD1 or TRBD2 (5 bases each). This CDR3 has 16 amino acids. CDR1 KGHDR and CDR2 SFDVKD come from the germline V gene. Trimming removed 1 base at V and 3 bases at J, with 13 bases between. CDR3 sequence: CATSDFGSGTTDTQYF. The CDR3 DNA reads as TGTGCCACCAGTGATTTTGGCTCGGGGACGACAGATACGCAGTATTTT.

The chain is built from TRBV18 and TRBJ2-1; possible D gene TRBD1, 6 bases. From germline, CDR1 is KGHSH and CDR2 LQKENI. This CDR3 region has 13 residues. The ends were cut back, 2 bases at V and 9 bases at J, with 11 bases in the middle. As DNA, the CDR3 is TGTGCCAGCTCACCAGCAGGGGCCAGTGAGCAGTTCTTC. The encoded protein is CASSPAGASEQFF. Full variable domain (remainder filled in from reference TRBV18 and TRBJ2-1): NAGVMQNPRHLVRRRGQEARLRCSPMKGHSHVYWYRQLPEEGLKFMVYLQKENIIDESGMPKERFSAEFPKEGPSILRIQQVVRGDSAAYFCASSPAGASEQFFGPGTRLTVL.

This chain connects TRBV4-2 to TRBJ2-1; D is perhaps TRBD2 (6 bases). This CDR3 is built from 12 residues. The germline CDR1 and CDR2 sequences are LGHNA and YNFKEQ. V shed 3 bases and J shed 9 bases, with 9 bases lying between them. CDR3 amino acids: CASSHMGGEQFF. The CDR3 region has the DNA TGTGCCAGCAGCCATATGGGGGGTGAGCAGTTCTTC.

A single count supports this clone. The chain has TRBV4-1 and TRBJ2-3; 9 nucleotides match TRBD1. Germline V gene lookup returns CDR1 MGHRA and CDR2 YSYEKL. The CDR3 consists of 16 residues. The V and J ends lost 0 bases and 2 bases, in that order; junction bases with no gene match: 3. CDR3 in DNA: TGCGCCAGCAGCCAAGAGTGGGACAGGGCCACAGATACGCAGTATTTT. Protein sequence: CASSQEWDRATDTQYF.

This rearrangement joins TRBV5-6 to TRBJ2-1; D might be TRBD2 (6 bases). The CDR3 covers 16 residues. Trimming took off 1 base at V and 6 bases at J, with 17 bases between the two ends. Per the germline V gene, CDR1 is SGHDT and CDR2 is YYEEEE. The CDR3 region is CASSLYNGGPLNEQFF. CDR3 sequence (DNA): TGTGCCAGCAGCTTGTATAACGGAGGGCCTCTCAATGAGCAGTTCTTC.

The chain is built from TRBV5-1 and TRBJ1-5, with unresolved D. Trimming took off 5 bases at V and 1 base at J, with 7 bases between the two ends. The length of the CDR3 is 13 residues. From germline, CDR1 is SGHRS and CDR2 YFSETQ. CDR3 residues: CASRVESNQPQHF. The CDR3 DNA follows: TGCGCCAGCAGAGTAGAGAGCAATCAGCCCCAGCATTTT.